One and the same sample provided the 25 T cell receptor beta chains below, sequenced in a study of shared T cell receptors in the human thymus. Here immunoSEQ multiplex PCR was the method, and the copy in TCRdb shows in-frame clones only, minus some. The data contain 500,000 to 850,000 clones, roughly 86% of them singletons. This same sample was also taken into another study, of human thymus T cells.

The sequenced material came from thymocytes. All receptors derive from a boy under three years old with a congenital heart defect.

The rearrangement joins TRBV4-1 to TRBJ2-1; 7 bases are a match to TRBD1. The CDR3 is 14 amino acids. V was clipped by 1 base and J by 8 bases; unmatched bases: 5. Germline-derived CDR1 and CDR2 are MGHRA and YSYEKL. CDR3 coding DNA: TGCGCCAGCAGCCAAGGAGGGGGCTGCGATGAGCAGTTCTTC. This encodes CASSQGGGCDEQFF.

In the case of this clone: Other DNA sequences from this sample encode an identical CDR3 as well. V usage is TRBV5-1 and J usage is TRBJ2-7; 8 nucleotides align to TRBD1. The CDR3 consists of 15 residues. Unmatched junction bases numbered 5, after V lost 2 bases and J lost 1 base. Germline V gene sequence: CDR1 SGHRS, CDR2 YFSETQ. Here the CDR3 reads CASSLGTGDSYEQYF. The CDR3 nucleotides are TGCGCCAGCAGCTTAGGGACAGGTGATTCCTACGAGCAGTACTTC. Drawing the rest from reference TRBV5-1 and TRBJ2-7, the complete variable domain is KAGVTQTPRYLIKTRGQQVTLSCSPISGHRSVSWYQQTPGQGLQFLFEYFSETQRNKGNFPGRFSGRQFSNSRSEMNVSTLELGDSALYLCASSLGTGDSYEQYFGPGTRLTVT.

The chain combines TRBV18 with TRBJ2-1, with D perhaps TRBD2 (5 bases). The CDR3 loop spans 16 amino acids. Trimming removed 3 bases at V and 1 base at J, with 13 bases between. CDR1 and CDR2 from the germline V gene are KGHSH and LQKENI. This chain's CDR3 is CASSPPAADSYNEQFF. CDR3 coding DNA: TGTGCCAGCTCACCTCCCGCAGCGGATTCCTACAATGAGCAGTTCTTC.

The chain joins TRBV5-8 to TRBJ1-3; D perhaps matches TRBD1 (6 bases). Per germline, CDR1 SGHTS and CDR2 YDEGEE. With 0 bases removed from V and 4 bases from J, the gap between germline ends came to 11 bases. The CDR3 has 15 residues. This CDR3 is CASSLDRVRGNTIYF. CDR3 nucleotide sequence: TGTGCCAGCAGCTTGGACAGGGTTAGAGGAAACACCATATATTTT.

The rearrangement uses TRBV18 and TRBJ2-5; 7 bases are shared with TRBD1. This CDR3 region has 14 residues. The junction had 4 bases not matched to a gene; V was cut back by 5 bases and J by 1 base. Germline-derived CDR1 and CDR2 are KGHSH and LQKENI. The CDR3 region is CASSFDRVQETQYF. The CDR3 coding sequence is TGTGCCAGCTCATTCGACAGGGTCCAAGAGACCCAGTACTTC.

This clone has just one count. This rearrangement joins TRBV18 to TRBJ1-3, with D perhaps matching TRBD1 (5 bases). This CDR3 has 16 amino acids. Germline V gene lookup returns CDR1 KGHSH and CDR2 LQKENI. Deletions cut 4 bases from V and 4 bases from J, with 17 bases between. The CDR3 nucleotides are TGTGCCAGCTCACATTTTCAAGGAGGGACCGGAAACACCATATATTTT. It encodes CASSHFQGGTGNTIYF.

The rearrangement joins TRBV28 to TRBJ2-3; unclear D gene. The CDR3 is 17 residues long. The V end lost 3 bases, the J end lost 2 bases, and 18 bases lay between the germline ends. In germline, CDR1 is MDHEN, CDR2 SYDVKM. The DNA for the CDR3 is TGTGCCAGCAGTTTCCGACTGTCACTACCTAACACAGATACGCAGTATTTT. This translates into CASSFRLSLPNTDTQYF.

CDR3 in amino acids: CASSPRNWAGTYEQYF. CDR3 nucleotide sequence: TGCGCCAGCAGCCCACGTAACTGGGCGGGCACCTACGAGCAGTACTTC. This chain joins TRBV4-3 and TRBJ2-7; a possible D gene is TRBD2 (5 bases). Looked up from germline, CDR1 is LGHNA and CDR2 is YSLEER. The V end lost 4 bases, the J end lost 2 bases, and 18 bases lay between the germline ends. The CDR3 length is 16 residues.

This chain connects TRBV29-1 to TRBJ2-7; D is ambiguous. CDR1 SQVTM and CDR2 ANQGSEA come from the germline V gene. This CDR3 spans 12 amino acids. The CDR3 reads CRPELRYYEQYF. The DNA of the CDR3 is TGCAGACCTGAGCTACGATACTACGAGCAGTACTTC.

On this clone itself: At one boundary the junction diverges from the germline segment, which might be a read error. Other DNA sequences within the sample encode an identical CDR3. This chain joins TRBV6-5 and TRBJ1-6; 8 bases align to TRBD1. The length of the CDR3 is 13 residues. Germline CDR1 is MNHEY and CDR2 is SVGAGI. The CDR3 DNA is TGTGCCAACTTGGGGACAGGCGATTCCCCCCTCCACTTT. As protein: CANLGTGDSPLHF.

The gene calls are TRBV18 and TRBJ1-1, with unresolved D. V was cut by 3 bases and J by 0 bases, with 8 bases left in between. Germline V gene sequence: CDR1 KGHSH, CDR2 LQKENI. The CDR3 has 14 residues. The CDR3 loop is CASSPRPMNTEAFF. The CDR3 nucleotides read TGTGCCAGCTCACCGAGGCCTATGAACACTGAAGCTTTCTTT.

The chain recombines TRBV30 with TRBJ1-1; TRBD1 aligns across 9 bases. The CDR3 covers 13 residues. V was clipped by 5 bases and J by 7 bases; unmatched bases: 8. Looked up from germline, CDR1 is GTSNPN and CDR2 is SVGIG (reference sequence). DNA for the CDR3: TGTGCCTGGGGGGGACAGGGATACGGTGAAGCTTTCTTT. Its translation is CAWGGQGYGEAFF. Based on the CDR3 plus reference TRBV30 and TRBJ1-1, the full variable domain is SQTIHQWPATLVQPVGSPLSLECTVEGTSNPNLYWYRQAAGRGLQLLFYSVGIGQISSEVPQNLSASRPQDRQFILSSKKLLLSDSGFYLCAWGGQGYGEAFFGQGTRLTVV.

The V call is TRBV6-5, the J call TRBJ2-3; TRBD2 might be the D (6 bases). V shed 6 bases and J shed 6 bases, with 19 bases lying between them. Germline CDR1 and CDR2: MNHEY and SVGAGI. The CDR3 has 15 residues. The CDR3: CASSPCGPRGDTQYF. In nucleotides, the CDR3 is TGTGCCAGCAGCCCTTGCGGTCCCCGGGGGGATACGCAGTATTTT.

The rearrangement uses TRBV11-2 and TRBJ2-7; TRBD1 matches 11 bases. Germline lookup yields CDR1 SGHAT and CDR2 FQNNGV. The CDR3 is 13 amino acids. Trimming took 4 bases from V and 6 from J; bases not matched to a gene: 2. The CDR3 DNA follows: TGTGCCAGCAGCTGGGACAGGGGGGGCGAGCAGTACTTC. It is translated as CASSWDRGGEQYF.

In this sample, this clone turned up once. At one end, the junction sequence differs from germline, possibly due to a read error. Other DNA sequences in the same sample also yield this CDR3. V and J are TRBV30 and TRBJ1-6; D is possibly TRBD1 (5 bases). CDR3 length: 17 amino acids. CDR1 GTSNPN and CDR2 SVGIG come from the germline V gene (reference sequence). This CDR3 is CAWNPGTQSSYNSPLHF. As DNA, the CDR3 is TGTGCCTGGAACCCCGGGACTCAAAGCTCCTATAATTCCCCCCTCCACTTT.

The chain links TRBV6-6 to TRBJ1-5; 7 bases agree with TRBD1. V lost 6 bases, J lost 3 bases, and 8 bases stayed unmatched. The length of the CDR3 is 15 residues. CDR1 and CDR2 (germline): MNHNY, SVGAGI (reference sequence). The CDR3 DNA is TGTGCCAGCAGACCCAGACAGGGCCACAATCAGCCCCAGCATTTT. Translation: CASRPRQGHNQPQHF.

This chain connects TRBV5-8 to TRBJ2-1; 8 bases are a match to TRBD2. The J segment lost 3 bases and the V segment lost 1 base, leaving 9 bases of the junction unmatched. CDR1 is SGHTS and CDR2 is YDEGEE in the germline V gene. CDR3 length equals 17 residues. This CDR3 is CASSLRASGLVYNEQFF. For the CDR3, the DNA is TGTGCCAGCAGCTTGCGGGCTAGCGGGCTTGTCTACAATGAGCAGTTCTTC.

The chain has TRBV6-5 and TRBJ1-1, with D tentatively TRBD1 (5 bases). V lost 0 bases to trimming and J lost 2 bases, with 7 bases between them. CDR3 length: 14 amino acids. Germline CDR1 MNHEY, CDR2 SVGAGI. CDR3 sequence reads: CASSYSDRNTEAFF. CDR3 nucleotides: TGTGCCAGCAGTTACTCCGACAGAAACACTGAAGCTTTCTTT.

The chain couples TRBV2 to TRBJ2-7; D ambiguous. The CDR3 consists of 18 residues. Trimming pared 3 bases from V and 0 bases from J, leaving 21 bases between. Germline CDR1 and CDR2: SNHLY and FYNNEI. The CDR3 DNA reads as TGTGCCAGCAGTGACCCCCGCCCTGGGTGGGCGAGCTCCTACGAGCAGTACTTC. Translated, it gives CASSDPRPGWASSYEQYF. The full variable domain, its missing parts supplied by reference TRBV2 and TRBJ2-7, is EPEVTQTPSHQVTQMGQEVILRCVPISNHLYFYWYRQILGQKVEFLVSFYNNEISEKSEIFDDQFSVERPDGSNFTLKIRSTKLEDSAMYFCASSDPRPGWASSYEQYFGPGTRLTVT.

Of note for this clone: Other DNA sequences in this specimen translate into the identical CDR3. This chain joins TRBV18 and TRBJ2-7; a weak D match, TRBD1 (6 bases). Trimming stripped 3 bases from V and 3 bases from J, with 6 bases between. This CDR3 has 12 amino acids. Germline V lookup: CDR1 KGHSH, CDR2 LQKENI. The CDR3 loop reads CASSPTGYEQYF. The CDR3 coding sequence is TGTGCCAGCTCACCGACAGGCTACGAGCAGTACTTC.

On this clone itself: The same CDR3 is also encoded by other DNA sequences in this sample. V usage is TRBV5-1 and J usage is TRBJ1-1, with 8 bases matching TRBD1. The CDR3 length is 14 residues. The V gene end was trimmed by 2 bases and the J gene end by 1 base; junction bases not matched to a gene: 1. Germline CDR1 reads SGHRS; CDR2 reads YFSETQ. The DNA for the CDR3 is TGCGCCAGCAGCTTAGACAGGGGGAACACTGAAGCTTTCTTT. Translation: CASSLDRGNTEAFF.

This chain joins TRBV7-9 and TRBJ2-7, with 8 bases fitting TRBD2. The junction had 3 bases not matched to a gene; V was cut back by 1 base and J by 4 bases. CDR3 length equals 14 residues. Looked up from germline, CDR1 is SEHNR and CDR2 is FQNEAQ (reference sequence). Here the CDR3 DNA reads TGTGCCAGCAGCTTAGAGGCTAGCGGGTACGAGCAGTACTTC. Its translation is CASSLEASGYEQYF.

About this clone: A read error may account for a junction end that differs from germline. This chain connects TRBV5-6 to TRBJ1-4; 9 bases are a match to TRBD1. The CDR3 extends over 18 amino acids. CDR1 is SGHDT and CDR2 is YYEEEE in the germline V gene. The CDR3 sequence is CASSLVGTGFVSKEKLFF. In DNA, the CDR3 is TGTGCCAGCAGCTTGGTAGGGACAGGGTTTGTTTCTAAGGAAAAACTGTTTTTT.

A single count supports this clone. The V call is TRBV5-1, the J call TRBJ1-1; 7 bases are a match to TRBD1. J was trimmed by 0 bases and V by 4 bases; bases with no gene match: 15. This CDR3 has 18 amino acids. Germline V lookup: CDR1 SGHRS, CDR2 YFSETQ. CDR3 region: CASSRALRQGDMNTEAFF. For the CDR3, the DNA is TGCGCCAGCAGCAGGGCACTGCGACAGGGAGACATGAACACTGAAGCTTTCTTT.

The sample holds a few counts of this clone. V gene TRBV4-1 combines with J gene TRBJ1-5; no firm D call. The germline gives CDR1 MGHRA, CDR2 YSYEKL. This CDR3 comprises 14 residues. Between the trimmed V and J ends, which lost 2 bases and 4 bases, there was a span of 9 bases. DNA for the CDR3: TGCGCCAGCAGCCAACTAACAGAGAATCAGCCCCAGCATTTT. The encoded protein is CASSQLTENQPQHF.